This record covers a single T cell receptor (beta chain). No antigen is known for it. No record was made of this donor's CMV serostatus. CDR1 is SGHTA and CDR2 is FQGTGA in the germline V gene. Deletions cut 1 base from V and 3 bases from J, with 6 bases between. The length of the CDR3 is 13 residues. The sample belongs to a study of cytomegalovirus exposure and HLA in healthy donors. Study results and caveats: Judged likely to be a sequencing artifact was a cluster of highly shared sequence variants. A list of about 180 TCR beta chains associated with cytomegalovirus was given.

Use of 60 Vbeta and 13 Jbeta primers characterized the PCR. The protocol was immunoSEQ multiplex PCR, while the TCRdb copy is restricted to in-frame clones and leaves out a portion. Of roughly 130,000 clones in the sample, around 70% were seen once. The sequenced sample was PBMCs. The chain combines TRBV7-3 with TRBJ1-1; maybe TRBD1 (6 bases). This TCR came from a human donor in good health. The CDR3 loop is CASSLNRDTEAFF. DNA for the CDR3: TGTGCCAGCAGCTTAAACAGGGACACTGAAGCTTTCTTT.